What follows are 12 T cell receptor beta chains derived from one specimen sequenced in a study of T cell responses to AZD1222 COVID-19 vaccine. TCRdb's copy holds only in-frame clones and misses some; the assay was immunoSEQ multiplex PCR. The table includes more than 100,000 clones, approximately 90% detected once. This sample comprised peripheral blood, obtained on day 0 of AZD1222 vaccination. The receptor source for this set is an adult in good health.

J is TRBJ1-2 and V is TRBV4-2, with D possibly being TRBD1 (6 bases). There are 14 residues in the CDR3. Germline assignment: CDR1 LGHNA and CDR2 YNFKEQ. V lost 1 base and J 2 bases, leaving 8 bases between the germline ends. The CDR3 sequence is CASSQGTVNYGYTF. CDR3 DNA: TGTGCCAGCAGCCAAGGGACAGTAAACTATGGCTACACCTTC.

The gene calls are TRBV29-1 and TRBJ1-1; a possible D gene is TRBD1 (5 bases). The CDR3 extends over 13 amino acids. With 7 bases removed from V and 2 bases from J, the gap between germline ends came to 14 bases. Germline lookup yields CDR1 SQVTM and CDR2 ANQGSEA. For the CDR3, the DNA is TGCAGCGGCTGGGCGGGGGTTAACACTGAAGCTTTCTTT. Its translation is CSGWAGVNTEAFF. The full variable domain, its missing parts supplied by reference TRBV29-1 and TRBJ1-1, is SAVISQKPSRDICQRGTSLTIQCQVDSQVTMMFWYRQQPGQSLTLIATANQGSEATYESGFVIDKFPISRPNLTFSTLTVSNMSPEDSSIYLCSGWAGVNTEAFFGQGTRLTVV.

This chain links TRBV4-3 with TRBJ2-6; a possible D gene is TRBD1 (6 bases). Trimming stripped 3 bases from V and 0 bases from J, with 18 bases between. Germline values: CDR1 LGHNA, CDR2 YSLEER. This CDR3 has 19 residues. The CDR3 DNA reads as TGCGCCAGCAGCCATTTCCCCCAACAGGGAATCTCTGGGGCCAACGTCCTGACTTTC. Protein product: CASSHFPQQGISGANVLTF.

The CDR3 protein is CASSVGILTQYF. The CDR3 region has the DNA TGTGCCAGCAGCGTTGGGATTTTGACCCAGTACTTC. The genes are TRBV7-9 and TRBJ2-5; no reliable D call. The CDR3 contains 12 residues. V shed 5 bases and J shed 7 bases, with 11 bases lying between them. Germline lookup yields CDR1 SEHNR and CDR2 FQNEAQ (reference sequence).

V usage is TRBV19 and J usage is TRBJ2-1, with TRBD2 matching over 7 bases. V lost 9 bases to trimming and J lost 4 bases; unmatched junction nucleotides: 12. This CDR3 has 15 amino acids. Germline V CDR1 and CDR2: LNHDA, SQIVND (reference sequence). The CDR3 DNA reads TGTGCCAGCCGAACCGGGACTAACATATACAATGAGCAGTTCTTC. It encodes CASRTGTNIYNEQFF.

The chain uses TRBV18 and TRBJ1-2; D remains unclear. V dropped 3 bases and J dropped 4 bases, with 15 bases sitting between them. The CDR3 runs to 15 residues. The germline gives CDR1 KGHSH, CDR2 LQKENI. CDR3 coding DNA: TGTGCCAGCTCACCCGAGGCCGGGCTTGGCTATGGCTACACCTTC. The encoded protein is CASSPEAGLGYGYTF.

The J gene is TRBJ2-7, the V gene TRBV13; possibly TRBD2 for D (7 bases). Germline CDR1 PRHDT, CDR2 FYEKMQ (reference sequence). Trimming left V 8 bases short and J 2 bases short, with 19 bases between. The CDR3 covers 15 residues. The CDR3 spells CASRGGGGGTYEQYF. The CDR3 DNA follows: TGTGCCAGCCGGGGAGGGGGAGGGGGTACCTACGAGCAGTACTTC.

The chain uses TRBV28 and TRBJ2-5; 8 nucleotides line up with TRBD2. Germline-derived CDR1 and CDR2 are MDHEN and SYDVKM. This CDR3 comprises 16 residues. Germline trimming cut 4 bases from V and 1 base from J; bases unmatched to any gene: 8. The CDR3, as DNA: TGTGCCAGCAGTTCAACTAGCGGCCCAACCCAAGAGACCCAGTACTTC. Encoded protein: CASSSTSGPTQETQYF. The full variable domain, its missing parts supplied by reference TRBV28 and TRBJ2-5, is DVKVTQSSRYLVKRTGEKVFLECVQDMDHENMFWYRQDPGLGLRLIYFSYDVKMKEKGDIPEGYSVSREKKERFSLILESASTNQTSMYLCASSSTSGPTQETQYFGPGTRLLVL.

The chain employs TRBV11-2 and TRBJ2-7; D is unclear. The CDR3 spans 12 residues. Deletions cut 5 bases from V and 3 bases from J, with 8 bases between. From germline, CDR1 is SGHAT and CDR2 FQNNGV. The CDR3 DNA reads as TGTGCCAGCAGCCCTGATGGCTACGAGCAGTACTTC. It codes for CASSPDGYEQYF.

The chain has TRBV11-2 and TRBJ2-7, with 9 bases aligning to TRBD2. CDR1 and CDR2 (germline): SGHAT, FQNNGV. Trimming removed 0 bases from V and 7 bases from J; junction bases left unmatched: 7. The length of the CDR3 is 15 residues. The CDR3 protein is CASSLDPSGIGEQYF. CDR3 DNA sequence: TGTGCCAGCAGCTTAGATCCTAGCGGGATCGGAGAGCAGTACTTC.

DNA of the CDR3: TGTGCCAGCTCACCACCGTCAGGAGCCTACGAGCAGTACTTC. This gives the protein CASSPPSGAYEQYF. The rearrangement joins TRBV18 to TRBJ2-7; D is uncertain. CDR3 length equals 14 residues. Trimming stripped 0 bases from V and 2 bases from J, with 8 bases between. Germline CDR1 is KGHSH and CDR2 is LQKENI.

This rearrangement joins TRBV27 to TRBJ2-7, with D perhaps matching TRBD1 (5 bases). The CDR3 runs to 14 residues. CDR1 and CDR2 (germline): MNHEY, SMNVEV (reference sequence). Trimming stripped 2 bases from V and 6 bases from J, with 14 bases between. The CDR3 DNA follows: TGTGCCAGCAGTTTACAGTGGCAGGGCATCGAGCAGTACTTC. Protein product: CASSLQWQGIEQYF.